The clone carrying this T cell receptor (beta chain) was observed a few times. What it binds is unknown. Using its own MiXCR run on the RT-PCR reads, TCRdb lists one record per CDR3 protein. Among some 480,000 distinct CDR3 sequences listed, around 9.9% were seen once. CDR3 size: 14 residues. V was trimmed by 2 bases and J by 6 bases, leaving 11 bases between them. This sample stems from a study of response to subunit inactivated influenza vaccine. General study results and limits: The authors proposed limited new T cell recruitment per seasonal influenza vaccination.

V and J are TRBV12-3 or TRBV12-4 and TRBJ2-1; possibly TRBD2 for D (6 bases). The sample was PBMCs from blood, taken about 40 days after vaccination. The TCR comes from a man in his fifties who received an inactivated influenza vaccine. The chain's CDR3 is CASSLTRLGNEQFF. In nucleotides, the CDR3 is TGTGCCAGCAGTTTAACGAGACTAGGCAATGAGCAGTTCTTC.